Shown below are 8 T cell receptor beta chains from a single sample sequenced in a study of CD8 T cells in Susac syndrome. The RNA input was roughly 0.45 to 1 ug, and it was reverse transcribed with random hexamers. One entry per CDR3 protein, called by TCRdb with MiXCR from the immunoSEQ multiplex PCR reads. The sample contains approximately 74,000 distinct CDR3 sequences, about 93% of which appear only once. Specimen: CD4+ T cells from PBMCs. Receptors were obtained from a human donor with Susac syndrome.

This chain joins TRBV7-9 and TRBJ2-1, with 11 bases matching TRBD2. Trimming at V came to 4 bases and at J to 6 bases, leaving 5 bases not matched to a gene. CDR3 length: 15 residues. Germline lookup yields CDR1 SEHNR and CDR2 FQNEAQ (reference sequence). CDR3 protein: CASSYLLAGVNEQFF. The CDR3 DNA is TGTGCCAGCAGCTACTTACTAGCGGGAGTCAATGAGCAGTTCTTC.

The rearrangement uses TRBV10-3 and TRBJ2-2; 8 positions agree with TRBD1. Trimming took 5 bases from V and 5 from J; bases not matched to a gene: 7. The CDR3 runs 15 residues. Germline loops: CDR1 ENHRY, CDR2 SYGVKD. This chain's CDR3 is CAISSGTGRTGELFF. The CDR3 DNA reads TGTGCCATCAGTTCCGGGACAGGCAGGACCGGGGAGCTGTTTTTT.

V usage is TRBV6-4 and J usage is TRBJ1-2, with D possibly TRBD1 on 5 matching bases. Looked up from germline, CDR1 is MRHNA and CDR2 is SNTAGT. With 5 bases removed from V and 4 bases from J, the gap between germline ends came to 23 bases. CDR3 length: 17 amino acids. The CDR3 here is CASSSTGANKRAYGYTF. The CDR3 DNA follows: TGTGCCAGCAGTTCGACCGGGGCTAACAAGAGGGCCTATGGCTACACCTTC.

This chain uses TRBV27 with TRBJ1-5, with D tentatively TRBD1 (5 bases). The CDR3 consists of 13 residues. Germline values: CDR1 MNHEY, CDR2 SMNVEV (reference sequence). Trimming took 4 bases from V and 5 from J, leaving 9 bases between them. In nucleotides, the CDR3 is TGTGCCAGCAGTTATAAGGGACATCAGCCCCAGCATTTT. Protein: CASSYKGHQPQHF.

The chain couples TRBV29-1 to TRBJ2-2, with no clear D. The CDR3 sequence is 12 residues long. Germline CDR1 reads SQVTM; CDR2 reads ANQGSEA. V lost 4 bases and J lost 7, with 10 bases in between. The chain's CDR3 is CSVVRDIGELFF. Written as DNA, the CDR3 is TGCAGCGTTGTAAGGGATATCGGGGAGCTGTTTTTT.

This chain joins TRBV7-2 and TRBJ1-6, with no clear D. Per the germline V gene, CDR1 is SGHTA and CDR2 is FQGNSA. This CDR3 contains 17 residues. The germline V and J ends were trimmed by 5 bases and 2 bases, with 16 bases remaining between them. CDR3 bases: TGTGCCAGCAGCCTACTTCCTGGGAAAACCTATAATTCACCCCTCCACTTT. Its protein is CASSLLPGKTYNSPLHF.

V is TRBV27 and J is TRBJ2-1; D is perhaps TRBD1 or TRBD2 (5 bases each). V lost 3 bases and J 6 bases, leaving 18 bases between the germline ends. Germline CDR1 and CDR2: MNHEY and SMNVEV (reference sequence). The CDR3 contains 16 residues. The CDR3 DNA reads as TGTGCCAGCAGTTTTGTAAACCCCCCGAGGGGCAATGAGCAGTTCTTC. Encoded protein: CASSFVNPPRGNEQFF.

J is TRBJ2-7 and V is TRBV6-2 or TRBV6-3; D might be TRBD1 or TRBD2, each matching 5 bases. Per the germline V gene, CDR1 is MNHEY and CDR2 is SVGEGT. V was shortened by 2 bases and J by 0 bases, with 11 bases between the two germline ends. There are 15 residues in the CDR3. The CDR3 region is CASSYPGAISYEQYF. The CDR3, as DNA: TGTGCCAGCAGTTACCCCGGGGCAATCTCCTACGAGCAGTACTTC.